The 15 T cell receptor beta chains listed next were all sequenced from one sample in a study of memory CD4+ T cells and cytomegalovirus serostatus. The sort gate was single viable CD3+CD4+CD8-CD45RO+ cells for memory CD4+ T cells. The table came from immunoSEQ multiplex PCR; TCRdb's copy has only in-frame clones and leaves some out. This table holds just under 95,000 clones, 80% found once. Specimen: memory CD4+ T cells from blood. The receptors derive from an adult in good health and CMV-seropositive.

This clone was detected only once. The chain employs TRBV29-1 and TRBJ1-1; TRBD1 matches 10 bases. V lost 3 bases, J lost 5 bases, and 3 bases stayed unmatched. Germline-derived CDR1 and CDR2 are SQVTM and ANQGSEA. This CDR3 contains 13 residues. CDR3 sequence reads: CSVDQGQGTEAFF. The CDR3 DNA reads TGCAGCGTTGACCAGGGACAGGGGACTGAAGCTTTCTTT.

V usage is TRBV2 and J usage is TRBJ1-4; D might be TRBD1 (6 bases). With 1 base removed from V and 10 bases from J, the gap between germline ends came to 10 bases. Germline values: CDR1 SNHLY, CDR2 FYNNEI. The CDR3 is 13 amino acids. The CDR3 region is CASSEEAGAKLFF. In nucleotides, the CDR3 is TGTGCCAGCAGTGAAGAGGCGGGGGCAAAACTGTTTTTT.

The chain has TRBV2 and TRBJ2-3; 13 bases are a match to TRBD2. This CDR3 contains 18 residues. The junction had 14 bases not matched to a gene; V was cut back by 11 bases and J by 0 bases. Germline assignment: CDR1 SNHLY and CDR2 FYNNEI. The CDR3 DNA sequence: TGTGCCCGTCAGGGGTGGACTAGCGGGAGTGGGAGCACAGATACGCAGTATTTT. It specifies CARQGWTSGSGSTDTQYF.

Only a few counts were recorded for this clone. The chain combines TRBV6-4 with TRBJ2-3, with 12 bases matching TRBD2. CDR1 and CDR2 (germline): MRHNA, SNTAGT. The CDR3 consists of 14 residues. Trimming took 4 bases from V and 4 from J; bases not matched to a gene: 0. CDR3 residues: CASSGLAGADTQYF. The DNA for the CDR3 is TGTGCCAGCAGTGGACTAGCGGGAGCAGATACGCAGTATTTT.

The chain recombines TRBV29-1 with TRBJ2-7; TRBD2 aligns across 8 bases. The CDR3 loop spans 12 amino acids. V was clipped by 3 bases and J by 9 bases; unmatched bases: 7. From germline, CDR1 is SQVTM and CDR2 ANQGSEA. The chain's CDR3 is CSVDLNSGRQYF. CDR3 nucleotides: TGCAGCGTTGATCTTAACAGCGGGAGGCAGTACTTC.

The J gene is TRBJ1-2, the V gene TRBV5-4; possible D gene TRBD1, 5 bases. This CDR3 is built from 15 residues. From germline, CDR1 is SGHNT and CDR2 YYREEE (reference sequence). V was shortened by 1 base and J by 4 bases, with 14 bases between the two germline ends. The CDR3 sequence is CASSLYGGPIYGYTF. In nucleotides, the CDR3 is TGTGCCAGCAGCTTGTACGGGGGTCCGATCTATGGCTACACCTTC.

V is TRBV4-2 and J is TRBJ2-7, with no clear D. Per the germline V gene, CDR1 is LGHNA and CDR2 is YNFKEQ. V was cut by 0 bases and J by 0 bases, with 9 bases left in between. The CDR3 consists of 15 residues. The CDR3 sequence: CASSQDVYGSYEQYF. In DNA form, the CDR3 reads TGTGCCAGCAGCCAAGACGTATACGGCTCCTACGAGCAGTACTTC.

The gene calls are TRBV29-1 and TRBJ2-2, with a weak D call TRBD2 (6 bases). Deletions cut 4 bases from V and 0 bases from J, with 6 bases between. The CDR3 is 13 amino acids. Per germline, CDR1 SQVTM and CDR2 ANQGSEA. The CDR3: CSVGRANTGELFF. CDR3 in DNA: TGCAGCGTTGGGAGGGCGAACACCGGGGAGCTGTTTTTT.

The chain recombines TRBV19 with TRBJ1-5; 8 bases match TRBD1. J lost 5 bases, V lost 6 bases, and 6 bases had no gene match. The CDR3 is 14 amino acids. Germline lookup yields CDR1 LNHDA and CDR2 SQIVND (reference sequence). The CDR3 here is CASRYTGGDQPQHF. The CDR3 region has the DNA TGTGCCAGTAGATATACAGGGGGGGATCAGCCCCAGCATTTT.

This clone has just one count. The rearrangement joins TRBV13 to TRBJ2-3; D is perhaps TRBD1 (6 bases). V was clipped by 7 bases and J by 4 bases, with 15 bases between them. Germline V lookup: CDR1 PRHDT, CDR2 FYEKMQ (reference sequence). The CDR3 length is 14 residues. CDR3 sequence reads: CASTERGSADTQYF. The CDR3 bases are TGTGCCAGCACCGAAAGGGGGTCCGCAGATACGCAGTATTTT.

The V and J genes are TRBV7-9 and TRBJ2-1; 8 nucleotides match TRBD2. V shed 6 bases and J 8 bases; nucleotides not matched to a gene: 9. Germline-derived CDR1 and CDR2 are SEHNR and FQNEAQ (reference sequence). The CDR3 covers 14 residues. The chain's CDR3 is CASRVSGNSDEQFF. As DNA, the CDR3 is TGTGCCAGCAGAGTTAGCGGGAACTCGGATGAGCAGTTCTTC.

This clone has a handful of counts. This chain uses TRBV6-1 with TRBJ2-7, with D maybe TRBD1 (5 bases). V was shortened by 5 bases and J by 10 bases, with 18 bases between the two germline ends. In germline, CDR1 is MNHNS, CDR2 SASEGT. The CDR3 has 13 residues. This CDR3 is CASSSQGLQEQYF. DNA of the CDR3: TGTGCCAGCAGTTCTCAAGGGCTACAGGAACAGTACTTC.

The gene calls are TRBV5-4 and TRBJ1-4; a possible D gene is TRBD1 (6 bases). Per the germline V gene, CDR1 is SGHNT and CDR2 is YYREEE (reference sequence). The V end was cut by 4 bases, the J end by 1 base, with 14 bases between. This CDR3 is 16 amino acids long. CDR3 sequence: CASSGGGVGTNEKLFF. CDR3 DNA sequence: TGTGCCAGCAGCGGGGGCGGCGTGGGAACTAATGAAAAACTGTTTTTT.

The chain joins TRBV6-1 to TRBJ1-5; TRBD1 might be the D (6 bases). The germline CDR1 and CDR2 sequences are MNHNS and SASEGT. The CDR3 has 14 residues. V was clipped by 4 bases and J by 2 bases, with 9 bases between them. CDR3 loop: CASSGHRGNQPQHF. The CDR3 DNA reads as TGTGCCAGCAGTGGACACAGGGGCAATCAGCCCCAGCATTTT.

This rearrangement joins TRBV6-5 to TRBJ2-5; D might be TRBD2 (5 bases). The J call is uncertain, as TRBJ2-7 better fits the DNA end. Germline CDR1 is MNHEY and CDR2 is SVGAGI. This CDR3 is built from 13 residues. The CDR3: CASSYSHGNEQYF. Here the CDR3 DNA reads TGTGCCAGCAGTTACTCTCACGGGAACGAGCAGTACTTC.